The present entry profiles one TCR beta chain with its context. What this receptor recognizes is not known. No qualities accompany the bases; no much larger clone lies one base away. Other DNA sequences in this specimen translate into the identical CDR3. This sample is part of a study of shared clonotypes between healthy human individuals (dated by TCRdb to about 2020). About the study as a whole: The cohort comprised two women and a few men aged 18 to 49 years. For each donor, three plates each were used for CD4 naive and CD4 memory, two plates were used for CD8 naive, and one plate was used for CD8 memory. To estimate repertoire size and how much clonotype sharing occurs between individuals, the study deeply sequenced the blood TCR repertoires of several healthy adults. To increase sequencing depth and limit assay-specific biases, different laboratories used diverse techniques to prepare libraries and sequence TCR repertoires. Leukapheresis yielded between about 0.94 and 8.9 billion PBMCs per donor.

For the CD8 naive samples, CD45RO-negative cells were positively selected for CCR7, yielding a CD45RA+CCR7+ population from which TemRA cells were excluded. Healthy HIV-negative adults with no recently reported acute infections or vaccinations were included as donors. All donors were Caucasian adults living in Nashville, Tennessee, USA. Blood was obtained by leukapheresis, after which PBMCs were separated by Ficoll-Histopaque density gradient centrifugation and cryopreserved in liquid nitrogen vapor phase. Analytical flow cytometry was used to check the purity and quantity of each magnetically sorted T cell population. Genomic DNA was isolated from each sorted fraction and quantified by UV absorbance on a Nanodrop 2000c. Using the deep immunoSEQ assay, TCR CDR3 regions were amplified from genomic DNA by multiplex PCR. Genomic DNA extracted from each cell subset was distributed evenly over all wells of several immunoSEQ 96-well plates, and each plate served as one replicate. For sorted subsets, each replicate PCR was loaded with around 200 ng genomic DNA, equivalent to some 31,000 T cell genomes. The purified libraries were quantified using a Qubit 3.0 fluorometer, sized with a Bioanalyzer 2100, and then quantified again using the KAPA Library Quantification kit. Every immunoSEQ 96-well plate was sequenced on a dedicated single-read 150-cycle Illumina NextSeq 550 flow cell. The authors' analysis ran thus. Because only junctional sequences without quality scores were contained in the immunoSEQ output, filtering matching that applied to full-length reads could not be performed. To assign V/J genes and CDR3, sequences were annotated against IMGT germline references using PyIR, a Python wrapper for IgBLAST v1.9. Reads were removed for weak V/J assignments (E-value above 1e-6), missing CDR3, stop codons, out-of-frame junctions, or ambiguous translated residues. V3J clonotypes were defined as sequences sharing an identical inferred V gene, J gene, and CDR3 amino acid sequence. The percentage overlap between two repertoires was calculated by dividing the number of shared unique clonotypes by the size of the smaller repertoire. Three approaches were used to assess repertoire richness: RTK rarefaction, the Chao1 estimator, and Recon v2.1 estimates of unobserved clonotypes. For all TCRbeta clonotypes obtained by the gDNA method from a few donors, generation probabilities were computed with OLGA. Sourced from immuneACCESS, this table was stored by TCRdb with only in-frame sequences that have V and J called. A share of the clones is absent; for the studies checked, an unresolved V gene accounts for under half, and the remainder has no known explanation. V and J calls and clone size are those listed in that table; D and trimming were worked out from the DNA. The table for this sample lists approximately 2,200,000 clones; around 93% of them were counted only once. Together, the top ten hold under 2% of the sample.

General conclusions and limits of the study: Rarefaction of sorted-subset datasets indicated incomplete sequencing despite the large sequencing depth. The small number of donors limited the genetic and exposure-history diversity represented. Larger estimated clonotype richness was generally found for naive subsets than for memory subsets. Pairwise subsampling led to the expectation that sequencing depth would affect the degree of clonotype sharing among donors. Across a handful of donors, approximately 4.9% of naive CD4, 3% to 4% of naive CD8, around 2.5% of memory CD4, and under 0.45% of memory CD8 clonotypes were shared. Compared with non-shared clonotypes, the clonotypes found in all four sorted-subset donors had higher generation probabilities. Sampling was limited to blood, and TCR repertoires in tissue likely differ from TCR repertoires in blood.

The receptor's source is a man younger than 30 in good health. Some clones in this sample may be carry-over from other donors' samples. Sequencing used naive CD8+ T cells from PBMCs. What this sample's cell subset or site label stands for: CD45RA+CCR7+.

The sequence in DNA is TGTGCCAGCAGTTACGCGGGGGGCGAAGCTTTCTTT. This codes for CASSYAGGEAFF. The V and J segments used are TRBV6-5 and TRBJ1-1, with TRBD1 as a weak D call on 6 bases. From the cysteine up to the phenylalanine, the CDR3 has a length of 12 residues. Of the read, only the CDR3 DNA is kept; its 36 bases are in frame from base 1. V is clipped by 2 bases and J by 8 bases, and the sequence between their germline boundaries is 9 bases long. CDR1 and CDR2 are drawn from the germline V gene: MNHEY, SVGAGI.